The entry that follows covers one T cell receptor beta chain sequence. Its antigen is still unknown. Produced via immunoSEQ multiplex PCR; TCRdb's table is partial and in-frame only. The profile shows 120,000 or so clones, approximately 89% of them singletons. The sample originates from a study of cytomegalovirus exposure and HLA in healthy donors. Turning to the study itself: The roughly 130 validation repertoires used the same platform as the roughly 610 first-cohort repertoires, a later analysis reported. Study results and limitations: In a later analysis, first-cohort TCR clusters were found to tend to co-occur in the approximately 110 validation repertoires. Cytomegalovirus status was reportedly diagnosed by the classifier with high sensitivity and specificity. Across donors, most TCRs were seen rarely, yet some public ones were widespread.

The sequencing input was PBMCs. This receptor was taken from a woman between 18 and 29 years old in good health and CMV-seronegative.

CDR3 sequence reads: CASSPTSGRAPPEQFF. CDR3 coding DNA: TGTGCCAGCAGCCCTACTAGCGGGAGGGCCCCCCCTGAGCAGTTCTTC. The chain links TRBV9 to TRBJ2-1, with TRBD2 identical over 13 bases. CDR3 length: 16 residues. V shed 4 bases, J shed 9 bases, and the junction held 10 bases outside the gene matches. Germline V gene data show CDR1 as SGDLS and CDR2 as YYNGEE.